This T cell receptor beta chain was retrieved from a study of Ad26.COV2.S vaccination and SARS-CoV-2 variants. The overall study: Donor got 5x10^10 or 1x10^11 viral particles of Ad26.COV2.S.

Profiling relied on immunoSEQ multiplex PCR, and the TCRdb table lists in-frame clones only, not all of them. Of about 680,000 clones in the sample, about 90% were seen once. Documented treatment: roughly 19 received Ad26.COV2.S at low or high dose, single or two shots; a few received placebo; per-sample allocation not given. Samples were taken on day 63 after the first vaccine or placebo injection. This adult donor, from Boston, was 18-55 years old. This clone appeared a single time. V lost 5 bases to trimming and J lost 2 bases, with 16 bases between them. Germline CDR1 reads SGHKS; CDR2 reads YYEKEE (reference sequence). This CDR3 has 16 residues.

The material was peripheral blood, obtained in a trial of Ad26.COV2.S vaccine versus placebo. This chain links TRBV5-5 with TRBJ2-2, with D perhaps matching TRBD2 (6 bases). This TCR derives from a person between 18 and 65 years old who received the Ad26.COV2.S COVID-19 vaccine or a placebo. CDR3 region: CASSSEAGRNTGELFF. CDR3 nucleotide sequence: TGTGCCAGCAGTTCCGAAGCGGGCAGAAACACCGGGGAGCTGTTTTTT.